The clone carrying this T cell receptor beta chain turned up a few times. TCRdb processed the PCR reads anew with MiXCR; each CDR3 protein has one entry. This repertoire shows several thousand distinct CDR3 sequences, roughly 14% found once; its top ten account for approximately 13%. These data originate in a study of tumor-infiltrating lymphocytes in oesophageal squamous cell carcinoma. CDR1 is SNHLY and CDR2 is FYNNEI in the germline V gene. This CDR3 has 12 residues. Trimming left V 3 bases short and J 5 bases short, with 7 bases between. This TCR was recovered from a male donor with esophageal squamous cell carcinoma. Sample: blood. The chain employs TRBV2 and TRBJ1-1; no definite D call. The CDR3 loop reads CASSEYGTEAFF. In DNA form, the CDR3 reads TGTGCCAGCAGTGAGTATGGGACTGAAGCTTTCTTT.